This TCR beta chain came from a study of T cells in Graves' hyperthyroidism and ophthalmopathy. There were TCR beta CDR3 regions amplified from RNA transcripts. Initially, a first-round RT-PCR of the TCR CDR3 employed the HTBI primer set. Using its own MiXCR run on the multiplex PCR reads, TCRdb lists one record per CDR3 protein. The sample includes around 700,000 distinct CDR3 sequences, under 20% seen only once; the top ten take approximately 15%. This clonotype was seen many times. What it recognizes is unknown. With a duration under 2 months, the hyperthyroidism was newly diagnosed in patients aged 18 to 65. Initially, at the first diagnosis of hyperthyroidism and before any ophthalmopathy symptoms, blood was sampled. Study findings and constraints: Most thyroid clonotypes expanded above 0.001 were also detected in blood.

The TCR was taken from a woman aged 45-59 years with Graves' hyperthyroidism that later progressed to Graves' ophthalmopathy. The sequencing input was blood.

This CDR3 reads CASSPPPGPLEGQPQHF. The CDR3 nucleotides are TGTGCCAGCAGTCCACCCCCAGGCCCCCTGGAGGGGCAGCCCCAGCATTTT. The V gene is TRBV27, the J gene TRBJ1-5; D is perhaps TRBD1 (5 bases). Trimming removed 5 bases at V and 7 bases at J, with 24 bases between. The length of the CDR3 is 17 residues. From germline, CDR1 is MNHEY and CDR2 SMNVEV (reference sequence).